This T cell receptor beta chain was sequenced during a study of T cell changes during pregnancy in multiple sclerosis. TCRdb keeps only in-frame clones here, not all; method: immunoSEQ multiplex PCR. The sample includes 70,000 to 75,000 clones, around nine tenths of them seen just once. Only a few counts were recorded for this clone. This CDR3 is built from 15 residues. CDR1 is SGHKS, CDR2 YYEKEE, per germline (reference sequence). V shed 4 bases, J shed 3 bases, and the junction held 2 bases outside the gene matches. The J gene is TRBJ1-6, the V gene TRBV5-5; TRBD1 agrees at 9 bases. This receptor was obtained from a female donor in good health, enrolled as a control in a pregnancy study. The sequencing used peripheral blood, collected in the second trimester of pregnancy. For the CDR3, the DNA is TGTGCCAGCAGCCAGACAGGGGGCTATAATTCACCCCTCCACTTT. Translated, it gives CASSQTGGYNSPLHF.